A single sample gave rise to the 18 T cell receptor beta chains below, sequenced in a study of cytomegalovirus exposure and HLA in healthy donors (dated by TCRdb to 2017 to 2019). The protocol used for the library was the immunoSEQ multiplex PCR assay. The multiplex PCR relied on a mix of 60 forward primers for TCR Vbeta segments and 13 reverse primers for TCR Jbeta segments. Imported from immuneACCESS, the table was reduced by TCRdb to in-frame sequences with V and J called. These copies leave out some clones; in studies compared against another copy, an unresolved V gene accounts for under half, and the cause of the remainder is not known. The sample includes 150,000 to 180,000 clones, with 75% to 85% observed a single time. The ten top clones hold approximately 8% of the sample. The specimen sequenced was PBMCs. These TCRs come from a man aged 25-40 years in good health and CMV-seropositive.

The chain combines TRBV5-1 with TRBJ2-5; 9 bases agree with TRBD2. V was pared by 3 bases and J by 1 base, with 10 bases of the junction left unmatched. The CDR3 sequence is 17 residues long. Looked up from germline, CDR1 is SGHRS and CDR2 is YFSETQ. The CDR3: CASSSTGLAGFQETQYF. As DNA, the CDR3 is TGCGCCAGCAGCTCCACGGGGCTAGCGGGATTCCAAGAGACCCAGTACTTC.

V usage is TRBV5-6 and J usage is TRBJ1-2, with 7 bases lining up with TRBD1. Germline CDR1 SGHDT, CDR2 YYEEEE. Unmatched junction bases numbered 5, after V lost 4 bases and J lost 2 bases. CDR3 length: 14 residues. The CDR3, as DNA: TGTGCCAGCAGCCCGACAGGGTGGAACTATGGCTACACCTTC. The encoded protein is CASSPTGWNYGYTF.

V is TRBV19 and J is TRBJ1-5; TRBD1 agrees at 10 bases. The CDR3 runs 16 residues. Unmatched junction bases numbered 10, after V lost 11 bases and J lost 0 bases. CDR1 and CDR2 from the germline V gene are LNHDA and SQIVND (reference sequence). This chain's CDR3 is CAVADRGPYSNQPQHF. CDR3 DNA: TGTGCCGTCGCAGACAGGGGGCCTTATAGCAATCAGCCCCAGCATTTT.

The rearrangement joins TRBV19 to TRBJ1-4, with 7 bases lining up with TRBD1. Germline V gene lookup returns CDR1 LNHDA and CDR2 SQIVND (reference sequence). J lost 8 bases, V lost 7 bases, and 10 bases had no gene match. CDR3 length: 14 residues. The CDR3 spells CASTPTGLEEKLFF. The CDR3 region has the DNA TGTGCCAGTACCCCGACAGGGTTAGAAGAAAAACTGTTTTTT.

This sequence joins TRBV7-9 and TRBJ2-5, with TRBD2 matching over 8 bases. The germline CDR1 and CDR2 sequences are SEHNR and FQNEAQ (reference sequence). Trimming took 6 bases from V and 1 from J; bases not matched to a gene: 4. The CDR3 has 14 amino acids. For the CDR3, the DNA is TGTGCCAGCAGAAGTACTAGCGGCCAAGAGACCCAGTACTTC. It translates to CASRSTSGQETQYF.

The gene calls are TRBV13 and TRBJ2-3, with 7 bases matching TRBD1. Germline V CDR1 and CDR2: PRHDT, FYEKMQ (reference sequence). With 5 bases clipped from V and 0 bases from J, the junction kept 14 bases outside the gene matches. The CDR3 length is 18 residues. The CDR3, as DNA: TGTGCCAGCAGCCGAAAAGGGGGCGAGCGCTCTAGCACAGATACGCAGTATTTT. The encoded protein is CASSRKGGERSSTDTQYF.

The table lists this clone with a count of one. The chain couples TRBV19 to TRBJ1-4; D is unclear. Trimming removed 6 bases at V and 11 bases at J, with 16 bases between. There are 13 residues in the CDR3. Germline V CDR1 and CDR2: LNHDA, SQIVND (reference sequence). The CDR3 bases are TGTGCCAGTAGCCTTACGCCCAGCGGGAAACTGTTTTTT. It is translated as CASSLTPSGKLFF.

The rearrangement links TRBV18 to TRBJ1-2; 9 positions match TRBD1. V gave up 1 base and J gave up 6 bases; unmatched junction bases: 3. This CDR3 has 14 amino acids. Germline V gene sequence: CDR1 KGHSH, CDR2 LQKENI. The DNA of the CDR3 is TGTGCCAGCTCACCACAGGGACAGGGCCATGGCTACACCTTC. Translating gives CASSPQGQGHGYTF. The full variable domain, its missing parts supplied by reference TRBV18 and TRBJ1-2, is NAGVMQNPRHLVRRRGQEARLRCSPMKGHSHVYWYRQLPEEGLKFMVYLQKENIIDESGMPKERFSAEFPKEGPSILRIQQVVRGDSAAYFCASSPQGQGHGYTFGSGTRLTVV.

The chain recombines TRBV27 with TRBJ2-1; 7 bases match TRBD1. The CDR3 length is 14 residues. J was trimmed by 2 bases and V by 6 bases; bases with no gene match: 4. In germline, CDR1 is MNHEY, CDR2 SMNVEV (reference sequence). CDR3 residues: CASSVTGTYNEQFF. CDR3 nucleotides: TGTGCCAGCAGCGTGACAGGGACCTACAATGAGCAGTTCTTC.

V and J are TRBV7-3 and TRBJ2-2; 9 bases map to TRBD2. The germline V gene encodes CDR1 SGHTA and CDR2 FQGTGA. Trimming took 4 bases from V and 4 from J; bases not matched to a gene: 7. The CDR3 totals 16 residues. CDR3 region: CASSSQGGLATGELFF. The CDR3 coding sequence is TGTGCCAGCAGCTCCCAAGGGGGACTAGCCACCGGGGAGCTGTTTTTT.

This clone was seen ten or more times. The chain combines TRBV6-4 with TRBJ2-6; 7 nucleotides match TRBD2. V was clipped by 6 bases and J by 4 bases; unmatched bases: 3. The germline gives CDR1 MRHNA, CDR2 SNTAGT. The CDR3 runs to 14 residues. The CDR3 is CASSEAGGANVLTF. In DNA, the CDR3 is TGTGCCAGCAGCGAAGCGGGGGGGGCCAACGTCCTGACTTTC.

J is TRBJ2-5 and V is TRBV4-1; 9 bases line up with TRBD2. TRBJ2-7 explains the end of the DNA better; the J call may be wrong. From germline, CDR1 is MGHRA and CDR2 YSYEKL. The length of the CDR3 is 15 residues. The CDR3 bases are TGCGCCAGCAGCCGAGTAGCGGGAGAATTGGACGAGCAGTACTTC. It is translated as CASSRVAGELDEQYF.

The chain employs TRBV6-1 and TRBJ1-3; D perhaps matches TRBD1 (6 bases). Germline V CDR1 and CDR2: MNHNS, SASEGT. The CDR3 covers 14 residues. Trimming shortened V by 4 bases and J by 2 bases, and 9 bases separated the two germline ends. CDR3 DNA: TGTGCCAGCAGTGGGGGGACAACTGGAAACACCATATATTTT. This translates into CASSGGTTGNTIYF.

On this clone itself: The junction departs from germline at one end; a sequencing error may be responsible. V gene TRBV27 combines with J gene TRBJ2-5; the D gene is possibly TRBD2 (5 bases). The J call may be in error: the DNA end matches TRBJ2-7 better. Germline V lookup: CDR1 MNHEY, CDR2 SMNVEV (reference sequence). The CDR3 is 12 residues long. The CDR3 here is CACRGRAYEQYF. The CDR3, as DNA: TGTGCCTGCAGAGGGAGAGCCTACGAGCAGTACTTC.

In this sample, this clone turned up a few times. This chain uses TRBV20-1 with TRBJ2-7; D not resolved. Trimming took off 3 bases at V and 10 bases at J, with 10 bases between the two ends. The CDR3 runs to 10 residues. Germline V gene lookup returns CDR1 DFQATT and CDR2 SNEGSKA (reference sequence). CDR3 DNA sequence: TGCAGTGCTAGGGTGGGCGTTCAGTACTTC. Encoded protein: CSARVGVQYF.

This clone was found a few times. The chain links TRBV4-2 to TRBJ2-1; 10 nucleotides line up with TRBD2. This CDR3 region has 16 residues. From germline, CDR1 is LGHNA and CDR2 YNFKEQ. The junction had 11 bases not matched to a gene; V was cut back by 4 bases and J by 8 bases. Here the CDR3 reads CASSPKDSGGVDEQFF. The CDR3 region has the DNA TGTGCCAGCAGCCCGAAGGACAGCGGGGGGGTAGATGAGCAGTTCTTC.

A word on this clone: Other DNA sequences from this sample encode an identical CDR3 as well. The chain employs TRBV27 and TRBJ2-1, with a possible D match to TRBD2 (6 bases). The germline V gene encodes CDR1 MNHEY and CDR2 SMNVEV (reference sequence). Trimming stripped 2 bases from V and 2 bases from J, with 10 bases between. The CDR3 covers 15 residues. In nucleotides, the CDR3 is TGTGCCAGCAGTTTAGGGGACTTTGCCTACAATGAGCAGTTCTTC. This codes for CASSLGDFAYNEQFF.

This chain links TRBV4-1 with TRBJ2-3, with D maybe TRBD1 (5 bases). This CDR3 is built from 13 residues. CDR1 MGHRA and CDR2 YSYEKL come from the germline V gene. Trimming shortened V by 3 bases and J by 5 bases, and 9 bases separated the two germline ends. The CDR3: CASSHPQGDTQYF. The CDR3 DNA sequence: TGCGCCAGCAGCCACCCTCAGGGAGATACGCAGTATTTT.